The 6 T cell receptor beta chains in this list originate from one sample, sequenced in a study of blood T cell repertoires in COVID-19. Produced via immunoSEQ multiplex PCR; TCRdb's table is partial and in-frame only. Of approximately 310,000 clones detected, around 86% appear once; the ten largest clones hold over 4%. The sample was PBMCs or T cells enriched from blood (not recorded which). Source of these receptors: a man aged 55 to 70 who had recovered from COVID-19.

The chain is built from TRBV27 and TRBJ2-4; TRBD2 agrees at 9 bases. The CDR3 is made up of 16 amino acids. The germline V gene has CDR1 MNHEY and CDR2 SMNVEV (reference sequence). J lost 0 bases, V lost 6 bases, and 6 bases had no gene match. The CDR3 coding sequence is TGTGCCAGCAGGCGGGGGGGGGCAGTAGCCAAAAACATTCAGTACTTC. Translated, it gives CASRRGGAVAKNIQYF.

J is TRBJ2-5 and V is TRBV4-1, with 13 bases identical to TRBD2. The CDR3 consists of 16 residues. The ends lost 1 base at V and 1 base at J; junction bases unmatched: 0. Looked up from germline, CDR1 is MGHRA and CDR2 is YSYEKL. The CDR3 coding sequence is TGCGCCAGCAGCCAAGGACTAGCGGGAGGCCAAGAGACCCAGTACTTC. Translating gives CASSQGLAGGQETQYF.

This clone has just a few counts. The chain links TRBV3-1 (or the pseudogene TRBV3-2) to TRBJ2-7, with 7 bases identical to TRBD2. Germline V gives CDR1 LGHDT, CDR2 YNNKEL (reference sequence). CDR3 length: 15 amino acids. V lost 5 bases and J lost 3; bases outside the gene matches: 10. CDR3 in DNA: TGTGCCAGCAGCAGGACTAGATCCCCTCGCTACGAGCAGTACTTC. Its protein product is CASSRTRSPRYEQYF.

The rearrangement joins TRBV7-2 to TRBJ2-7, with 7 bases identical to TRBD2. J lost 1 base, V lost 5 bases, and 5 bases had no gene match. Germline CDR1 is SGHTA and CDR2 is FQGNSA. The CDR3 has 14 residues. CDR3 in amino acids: CASSEEGLSYEQYF. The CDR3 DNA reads TGTGCCAGCAGCGAGGAGGGACTATCCTACGAGCAGTACTTC.

Here the CDR3 reads CASETYEQYF. DNA of the CDR3: TGTGCCAGCGAGACCTACGAGCAGTACTTC. The chain carries TRBV5-6 and TRBJ2-7; D is uncertain. Germline V gene data show CDR1 as SGHDT and CDR2 as YYEEEE. Trimming stripped 7 bases from V and 2 bases from J, with 4 bases between. This CDR3 is built from 10 residues.

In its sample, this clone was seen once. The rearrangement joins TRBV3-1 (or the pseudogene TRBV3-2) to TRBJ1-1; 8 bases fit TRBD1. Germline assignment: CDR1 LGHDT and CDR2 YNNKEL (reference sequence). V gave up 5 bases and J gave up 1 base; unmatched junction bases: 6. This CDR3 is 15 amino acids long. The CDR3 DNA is TGTGCCAGCAGCTACGAAACAGGGGGGAACACTGAAGCTTTCTTT. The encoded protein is CASSYETGGNTEAFF.